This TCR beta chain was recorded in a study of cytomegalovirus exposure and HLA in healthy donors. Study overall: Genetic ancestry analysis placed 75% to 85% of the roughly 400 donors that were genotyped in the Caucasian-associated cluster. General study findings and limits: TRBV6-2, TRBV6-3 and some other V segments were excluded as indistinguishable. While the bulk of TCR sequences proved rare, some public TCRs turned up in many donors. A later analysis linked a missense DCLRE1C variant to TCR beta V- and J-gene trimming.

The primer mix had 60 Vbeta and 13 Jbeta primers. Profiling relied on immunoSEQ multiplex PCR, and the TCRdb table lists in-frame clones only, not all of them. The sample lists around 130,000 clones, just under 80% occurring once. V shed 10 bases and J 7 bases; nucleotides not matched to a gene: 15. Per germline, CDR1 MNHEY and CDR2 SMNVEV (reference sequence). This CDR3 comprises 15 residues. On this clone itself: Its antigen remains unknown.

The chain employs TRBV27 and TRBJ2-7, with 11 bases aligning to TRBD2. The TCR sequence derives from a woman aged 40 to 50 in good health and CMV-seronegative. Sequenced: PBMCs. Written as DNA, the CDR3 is TGTGCCACTAAGACTAGCGGGAATCTGCCGGGTGAGCAGTACTTC. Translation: CATKTSGNLPGEQYF.